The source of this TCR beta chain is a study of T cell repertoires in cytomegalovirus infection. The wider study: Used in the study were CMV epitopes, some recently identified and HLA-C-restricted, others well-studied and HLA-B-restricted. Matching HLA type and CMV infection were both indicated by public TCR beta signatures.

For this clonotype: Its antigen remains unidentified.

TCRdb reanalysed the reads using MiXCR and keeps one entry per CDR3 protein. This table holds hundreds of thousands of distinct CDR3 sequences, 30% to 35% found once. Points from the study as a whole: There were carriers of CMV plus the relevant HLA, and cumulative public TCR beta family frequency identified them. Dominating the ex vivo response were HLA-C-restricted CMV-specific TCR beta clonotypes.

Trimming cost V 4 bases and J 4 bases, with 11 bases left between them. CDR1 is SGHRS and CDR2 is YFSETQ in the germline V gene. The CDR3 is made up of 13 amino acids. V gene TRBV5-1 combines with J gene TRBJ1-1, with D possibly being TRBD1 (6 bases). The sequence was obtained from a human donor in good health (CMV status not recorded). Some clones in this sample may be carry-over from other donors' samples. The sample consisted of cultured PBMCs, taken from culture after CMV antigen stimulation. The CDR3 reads CASSIGTITEAFF. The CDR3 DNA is TGCGCCAGCAGCATCGGGACAATCACTGAAGCTTTCTTT. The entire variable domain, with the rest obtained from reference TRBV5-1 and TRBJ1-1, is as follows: KAGVTQTPRYLIKTRGQQVTLSCSPISGHRSVSWYQQTPGQGLQFLFEYFSETQRNKGNFPGRFSGRQFSNSRSEMNVSTLELGDSALYLCASSIGTITEAFFGQGTRLTVV.